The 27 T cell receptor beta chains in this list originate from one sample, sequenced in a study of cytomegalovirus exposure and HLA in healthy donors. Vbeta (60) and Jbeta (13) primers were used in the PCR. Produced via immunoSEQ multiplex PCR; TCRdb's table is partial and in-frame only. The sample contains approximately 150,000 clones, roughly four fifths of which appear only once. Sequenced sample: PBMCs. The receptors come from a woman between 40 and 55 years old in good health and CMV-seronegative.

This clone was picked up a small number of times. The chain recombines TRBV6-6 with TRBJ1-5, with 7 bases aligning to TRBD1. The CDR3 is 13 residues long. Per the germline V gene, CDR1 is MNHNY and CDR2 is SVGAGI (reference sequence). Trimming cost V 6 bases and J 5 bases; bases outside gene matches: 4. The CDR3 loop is CASSRDRDQPQHF. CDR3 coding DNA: TGTGCCAGCAGCCGCGACAGGGATCAGCCCCAGCATTTT.

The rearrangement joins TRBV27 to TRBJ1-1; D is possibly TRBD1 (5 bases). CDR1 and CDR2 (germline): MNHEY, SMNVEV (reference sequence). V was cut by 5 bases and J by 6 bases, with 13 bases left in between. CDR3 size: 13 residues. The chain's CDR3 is CASSEGVYAEAFF. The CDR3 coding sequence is TGTGCCAGCAGTGAAGGGGTTTACGCTGAAGCTTTCTTT.

The chain's CDR3 is CASRGMVSYNEQFF. In DNA, the CDR3 is TGTGCCAGTCGCGGGATGGTCTCCTACAATGAGCAGTTCTTC. The rearrangement uses TRBV19 and TRBJ2-1; D perhaps matches TRBD2 (6 bases). Germline V CDR1 and CDR2: LNHDA, SQIVND (reference sequence). CDR3 length: 14 residues. Trimming pared 8 bases from V and 0 bases from J, leaving 11 bases between.

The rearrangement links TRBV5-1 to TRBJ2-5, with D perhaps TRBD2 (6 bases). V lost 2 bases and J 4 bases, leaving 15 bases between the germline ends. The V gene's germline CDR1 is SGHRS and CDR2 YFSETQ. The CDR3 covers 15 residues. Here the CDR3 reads CASSFTTSLVETQYF. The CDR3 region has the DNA TGCGCCAGCAGCTTCACGACTAGTTTGGTAGAGACCCAGTACTTC.

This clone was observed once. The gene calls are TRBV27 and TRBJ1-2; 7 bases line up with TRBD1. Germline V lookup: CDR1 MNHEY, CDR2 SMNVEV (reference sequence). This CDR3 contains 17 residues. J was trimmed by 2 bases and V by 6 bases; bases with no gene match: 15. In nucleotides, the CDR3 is TGTGCCAGCAGCCCAACCCTCAGACAGGGATTAAACTATGGCTACACCTTC. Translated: CASSPTLRQGLNYGYTF.

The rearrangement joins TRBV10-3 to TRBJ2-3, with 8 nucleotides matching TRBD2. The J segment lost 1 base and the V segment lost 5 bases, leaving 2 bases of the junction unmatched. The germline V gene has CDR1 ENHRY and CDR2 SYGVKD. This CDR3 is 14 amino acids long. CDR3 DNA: TGTGCCATCAGTACTAGCGGCGGCACAGATACGCAGTATTTT. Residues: CAISTSGGTDTQYF.

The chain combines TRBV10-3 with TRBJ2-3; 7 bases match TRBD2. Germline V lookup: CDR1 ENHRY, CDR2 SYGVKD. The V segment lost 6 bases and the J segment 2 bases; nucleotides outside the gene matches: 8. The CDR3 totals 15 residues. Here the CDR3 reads CAIRAGAGNTDTQYF. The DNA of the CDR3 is TGTGCCATCAGGGCCGGAGCGGGGAACACAGATACGCAGTATTTT.

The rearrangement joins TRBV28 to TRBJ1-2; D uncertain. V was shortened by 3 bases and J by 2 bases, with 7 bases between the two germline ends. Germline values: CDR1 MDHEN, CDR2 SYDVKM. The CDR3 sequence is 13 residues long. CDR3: CASSFGSNYGYTF. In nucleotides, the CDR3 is TGTGCCAGCAGTTTTGGTAGCAACTATGGCTACACCTTC.

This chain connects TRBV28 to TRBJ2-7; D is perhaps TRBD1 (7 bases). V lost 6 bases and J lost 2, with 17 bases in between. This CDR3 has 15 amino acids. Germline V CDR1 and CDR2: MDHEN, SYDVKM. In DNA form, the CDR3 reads TGTGCCAGCAGCCCCTGGGGAGGACAGGCCTACGAGCAGTACTTC. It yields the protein CASSPWGGQAYEQYF.

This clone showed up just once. The CDR3 DNA is TGTGCCATCTCCCCAGGGGGCTTTACCACTGAAGCTTTCTTT. Amino acids: CAISPGGFTTEAFF. V and J are TRBV10-3 and TRBJ1-1, with 8 bases identical to TRBD1. CDR1 and CDR2 (germline): ENHRY, SYGVKD. The CDR3 covers 14 residues. The V and J ends lost 8 bases and 4 bases, in that order; junction bases with no gene match: 9.

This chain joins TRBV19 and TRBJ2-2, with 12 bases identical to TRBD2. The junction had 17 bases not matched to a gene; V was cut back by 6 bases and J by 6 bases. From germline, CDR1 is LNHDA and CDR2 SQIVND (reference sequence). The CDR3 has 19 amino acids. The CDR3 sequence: CASRNRGETSGRGAGELFF. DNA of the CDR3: TGTGCCAGTAGGAATAGGGGGGAGACTAGCGGGAGAGGAGCCGGGGAGCTGTTTTTT.

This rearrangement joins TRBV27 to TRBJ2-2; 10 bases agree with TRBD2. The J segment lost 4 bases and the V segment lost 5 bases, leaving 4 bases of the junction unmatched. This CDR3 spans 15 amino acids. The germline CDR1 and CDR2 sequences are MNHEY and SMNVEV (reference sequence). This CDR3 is CASSTRTSGTGELFF. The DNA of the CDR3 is TGTGCCAGCAGTACCAGGACTAGCGGCACCGGGGAGCTGTTTTTT.

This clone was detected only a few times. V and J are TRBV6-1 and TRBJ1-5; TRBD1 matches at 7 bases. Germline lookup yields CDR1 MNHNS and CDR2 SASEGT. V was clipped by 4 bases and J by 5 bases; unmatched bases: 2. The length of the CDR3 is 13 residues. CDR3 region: CASSGTGDQPQHF. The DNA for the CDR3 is TGTGCCAGCAGTGGGACAGGAGATCAGCCCCAGCATTTT.

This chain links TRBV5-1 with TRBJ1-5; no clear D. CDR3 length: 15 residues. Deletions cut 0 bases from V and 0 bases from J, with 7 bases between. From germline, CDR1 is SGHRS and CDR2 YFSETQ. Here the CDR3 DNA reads TGCGCCAGCAGCTTGGTCTCGGGTAGCAATCAGCCCCAGCATTTT. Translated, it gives CASSLVSGSNQPQHF.

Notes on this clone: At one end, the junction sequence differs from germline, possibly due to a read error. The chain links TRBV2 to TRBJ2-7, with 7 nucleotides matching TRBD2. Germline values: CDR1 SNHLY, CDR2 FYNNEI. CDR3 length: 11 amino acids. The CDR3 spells CASSEEWDYVF. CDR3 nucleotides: TGTGCCAGCAGTGAAGAATGGGACTACGTCTTC. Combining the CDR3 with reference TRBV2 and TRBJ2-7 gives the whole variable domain EPEVTQTPSHQVTQMGQEVILRCVPISNHLYFYWYRQILGQKVEFLVSFYNNEISEKSEIFDDQFSVERPDGSNFTLKIRSTKLEDSAMYFCASSEEWDYVFGPGTRLTVT.

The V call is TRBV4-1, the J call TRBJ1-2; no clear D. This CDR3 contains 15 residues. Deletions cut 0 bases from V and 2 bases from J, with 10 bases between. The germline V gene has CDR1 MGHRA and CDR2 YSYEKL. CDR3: CASSQEEGRNYGYTF. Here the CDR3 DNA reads TGCGCCAGCAGCCAAGAGGAAGGGAGGAACTATGGCTACACCTTC.

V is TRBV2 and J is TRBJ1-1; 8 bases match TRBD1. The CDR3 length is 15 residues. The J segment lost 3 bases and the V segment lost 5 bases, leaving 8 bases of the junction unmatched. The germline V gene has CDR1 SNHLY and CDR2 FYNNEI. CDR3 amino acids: CASSQTGERDTEAFF. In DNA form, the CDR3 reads TGTGCCAGCAGTCAGACAGGGGAGAGGGACACTGAAGCTTTCTTT. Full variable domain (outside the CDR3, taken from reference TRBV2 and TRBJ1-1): EPEVTQTPSHQVTQMGQEVILRCVPISNHLYFYWYRQILGQKVEFLVSFYNNEISEKSEIFDDQFSVERPDGSNFTLKIRSTKLEDSAMYFCASSQTGERDTEAFFGQGTRLTVV.

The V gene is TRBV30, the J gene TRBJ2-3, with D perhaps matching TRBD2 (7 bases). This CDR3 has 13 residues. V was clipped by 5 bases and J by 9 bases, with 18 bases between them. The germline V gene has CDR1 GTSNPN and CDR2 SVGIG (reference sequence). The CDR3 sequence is CAWDRTGGLTQYF. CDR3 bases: TGTGCCTGGGATCGGACCGGGGGGCTGACGCAGTATTTT.

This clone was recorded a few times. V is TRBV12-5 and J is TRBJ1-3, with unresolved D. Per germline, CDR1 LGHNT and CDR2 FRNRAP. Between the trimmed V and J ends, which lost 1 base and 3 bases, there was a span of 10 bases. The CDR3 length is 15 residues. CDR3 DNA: TGTGCTAGTGGTTTGGGGCAGGCGAGTGGAAACACCATATATTTT. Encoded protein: CASGLGQASGNTIYF.

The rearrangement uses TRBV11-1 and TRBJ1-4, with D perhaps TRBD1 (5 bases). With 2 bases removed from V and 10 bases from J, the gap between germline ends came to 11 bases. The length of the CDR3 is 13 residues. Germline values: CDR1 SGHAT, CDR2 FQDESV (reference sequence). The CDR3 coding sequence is TGTGCCAGCAGCTTAAGCAGGGAAGGAAAACTGTTTTTT. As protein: CASSLSREGKLFF. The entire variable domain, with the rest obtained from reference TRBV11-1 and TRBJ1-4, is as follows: EAEVAQSPRYKITEKSQAVAFWCDPISGHATLYWYRQILGQGPELLVQFQDESVVDDSQLPKDRFSAERLKGVDSTLKIQPAELGDSAMYLCASSLSREGKLFFGSGTQLSVL.

CDR3 nucleotide sequence: TGTGCCAGCAGGCCATGGGACAGGGACACAGATACGCAGTATTTT. Translating gives CASRPWDRDTDTQYF. The rearrangement links TRBV27 to TRBJ2-3; TRBD1 matches 9 bases. The length of the CDR3 is 15 residues. After removal of 6 bases from V and 2 bases from J, the junction contained 6 bases not matched to a gene. Germline lookup yields CDR1 MNHEY and CDR2 SMNVEV (reference sequence).

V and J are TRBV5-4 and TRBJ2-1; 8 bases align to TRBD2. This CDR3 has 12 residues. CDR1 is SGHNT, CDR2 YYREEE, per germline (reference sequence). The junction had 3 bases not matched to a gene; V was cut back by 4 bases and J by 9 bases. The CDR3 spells CASSPGTSEQFF. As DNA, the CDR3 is TGTGCCAGCAGCCCCGGGACTAGTGAGCAGTTCTTC.

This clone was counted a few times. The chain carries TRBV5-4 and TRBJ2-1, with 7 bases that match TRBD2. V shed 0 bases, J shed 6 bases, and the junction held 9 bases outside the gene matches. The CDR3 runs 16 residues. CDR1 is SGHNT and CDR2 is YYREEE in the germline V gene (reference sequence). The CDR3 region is CASSLVGRESGNEQFF. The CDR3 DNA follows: TGTGCCAGCAGCTTGGTTGGGCGGGAGAGTGGCAATGAGCAGTTCTTC.

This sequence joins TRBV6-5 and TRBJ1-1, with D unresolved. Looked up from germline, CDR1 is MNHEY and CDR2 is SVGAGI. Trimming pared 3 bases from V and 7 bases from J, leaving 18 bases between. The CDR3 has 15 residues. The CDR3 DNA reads TGTGCCAGCAGTTATCGTACAGAAACCCAAGGTGAAGCTTTCTTT. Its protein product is CASSYRTETQGEAFF.

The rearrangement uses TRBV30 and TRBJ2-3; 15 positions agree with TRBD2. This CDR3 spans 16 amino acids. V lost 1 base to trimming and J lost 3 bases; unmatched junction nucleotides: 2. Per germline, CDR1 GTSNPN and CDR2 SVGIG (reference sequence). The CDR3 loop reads CAWSGGLAGGTDTQYF. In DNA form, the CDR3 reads TGTGCCTGGAGTGGGGGACTAGCGGGAGGAACAGATACGCAGTATTTT.

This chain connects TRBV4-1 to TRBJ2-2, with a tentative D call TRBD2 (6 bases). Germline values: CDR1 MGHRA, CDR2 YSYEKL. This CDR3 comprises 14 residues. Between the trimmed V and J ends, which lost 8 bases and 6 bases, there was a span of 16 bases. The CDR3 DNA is TGCGCCAGCTTAGGGGAGACTAGTCCCGGGGAGCTGTTTTTT. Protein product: CASLGETSPGELFF.

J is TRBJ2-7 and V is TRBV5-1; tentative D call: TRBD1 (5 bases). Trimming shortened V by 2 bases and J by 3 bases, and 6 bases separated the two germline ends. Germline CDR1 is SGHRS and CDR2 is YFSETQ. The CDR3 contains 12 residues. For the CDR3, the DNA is TGCGCCAGCAGCTTTCAGGGCTACGAGCAGTACTTC. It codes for CASSFQGYEQYF.